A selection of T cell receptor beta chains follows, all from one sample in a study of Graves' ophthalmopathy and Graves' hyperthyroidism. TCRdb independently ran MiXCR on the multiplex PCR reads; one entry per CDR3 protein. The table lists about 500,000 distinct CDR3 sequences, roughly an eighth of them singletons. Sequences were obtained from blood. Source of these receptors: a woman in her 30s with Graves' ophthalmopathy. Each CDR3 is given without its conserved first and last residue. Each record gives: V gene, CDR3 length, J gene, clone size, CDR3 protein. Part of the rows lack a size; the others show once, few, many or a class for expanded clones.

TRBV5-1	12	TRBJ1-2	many	ASKSPGIIYGYT
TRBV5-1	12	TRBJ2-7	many	ASSLDSTSYEQY
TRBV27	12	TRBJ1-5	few	ASSLSTGFQPQH
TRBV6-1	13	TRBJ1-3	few	ASSTSLRSGNTIY
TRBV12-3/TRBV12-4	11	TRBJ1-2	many	ASTLSGVDGYT
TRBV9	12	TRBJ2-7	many	ASSGPGTQYEQY
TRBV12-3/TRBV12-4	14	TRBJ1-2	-	ASSPPRRGRGTGYT
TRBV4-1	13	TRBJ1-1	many	ASSPLQRRKTEAF
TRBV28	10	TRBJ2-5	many	AGPAAEETQY
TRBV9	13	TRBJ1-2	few	ASSESPAADYGYT
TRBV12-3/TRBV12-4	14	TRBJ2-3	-	ASSLPTSGSTDTQY
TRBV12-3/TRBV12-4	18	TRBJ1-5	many	ASSLGRGTARTYSNQPQH
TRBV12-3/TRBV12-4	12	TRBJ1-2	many	ASRVRDKRNGYT
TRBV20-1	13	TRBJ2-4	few	SARTSGGAADIKY
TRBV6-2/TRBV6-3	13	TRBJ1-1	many	ASRPLQGVATEAF
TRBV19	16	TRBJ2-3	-	ASRRTSKGQRSTDTQY
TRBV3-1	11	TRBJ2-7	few	ASSQGTIYEQY
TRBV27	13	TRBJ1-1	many	ASTPIEGLNTEAF
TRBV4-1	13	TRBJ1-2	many	ASRPPGVLYYGYT
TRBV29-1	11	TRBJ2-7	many	SVEGAGAYEQY
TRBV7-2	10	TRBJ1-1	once	ASSLVGRAAF
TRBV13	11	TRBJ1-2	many	ASSLGHNYGYT
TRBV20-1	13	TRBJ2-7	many	SADSPQIIGVEQY
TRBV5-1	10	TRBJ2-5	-	ASRDFRETQY
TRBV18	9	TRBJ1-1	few	ASSPRDNTY
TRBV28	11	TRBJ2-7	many	ASSFHATLEQY
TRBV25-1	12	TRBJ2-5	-	ASSGIGVQETQY
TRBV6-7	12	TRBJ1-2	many	ASDTGRKPRGYT
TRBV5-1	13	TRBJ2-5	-	ASSFGQGSGETQY
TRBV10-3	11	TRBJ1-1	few	AISEVKNTEAF
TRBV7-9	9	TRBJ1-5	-	AWGERQPQH
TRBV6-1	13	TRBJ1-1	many	ASSEGWVLNTEAF
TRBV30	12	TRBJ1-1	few	AWSLLGGGTEAF
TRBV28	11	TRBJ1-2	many	ASSLGQSYGYT
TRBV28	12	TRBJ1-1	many	ASSLGGWVTEAF
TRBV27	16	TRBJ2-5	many	ASSPQPRDYTAQHDQY
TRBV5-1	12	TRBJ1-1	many	ASSLVQENTEAF
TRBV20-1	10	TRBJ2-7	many	SAGLPLREQY
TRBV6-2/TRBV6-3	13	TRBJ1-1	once	ASSLDRALRTEAF
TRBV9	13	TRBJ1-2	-	ASSAGGQGPYGYT
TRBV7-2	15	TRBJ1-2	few	ASSLGAQGEVSYGYT
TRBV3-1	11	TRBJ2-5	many	ASSPGTPETQY